The 26 T cell receptor beta chains below come from one sample, sequenced in a study of blood T cell repertoires in COVID-19. The assay was immunoSEQ multiplex PCR, and TCRdb's table has in-frame clones only and misses some. The sample carries 140,000 or so clones, over 70% recorded once. Material for sequencing was peripheral blood. All receptors come from a woman in her sixties with acute or convalescent COVID-19.

The gene calls are TRBV6-1 and TRBJ2-5; tentative D call: TRBD1 (6 bases). V gave up 2 bases and J gave up 5 bases, with 12 bases separating them. The CDR3 sequence is 14 residues long. Germline loops: CDR1 MNHNS, CDR2 SASEGT. CDR3: CASSETQGKETQYF. As DNA, the CDR3 is TGTGCCAGCAGTGAAACCCAGGGGAAGGAGACCCAGTACTTC.

This clone was observed a single time. The chain links TRBV3-1 (or the pseudogene TRBV3-2) to TRBJ1-1; 8 nucleotides align to TRBD1. Germline values: CDR1 LGHDT, CDR2 YNNKEL (reference sequence). V lost 0 bases and J lost 11; bases outside the gene matches: 17. The CDR3 totals 17 residues. This CDR3 reads CASSQDRGRGRGLGAFF. The CDR3 nucleotides read TGTGCCAGCAGCCAAGATAGGGGCAGGGGGCGCGGTTTAGGGGCTTTCTTT.

V usage is TRBV6-5 and J usage is TRBJ2-7; D may be TRBD1 (6 bases). V gave up 8 bases and J gave up 2 bases, with 16 bases separating them. The CDR3 consists of 14 residues. Looked up from germline, CDR1 is MNHEY and CDR2 is SVGAGI. The DNA for the CDR3 is TGTGCCAGCCAATCCTGGGACAAACCCTACGAGCAGTACTTC. Translating it yields CASQSWDKPYEQYF.

This rearrangement joins TRBV30 to TRBJ1-3; the D is unclear. CDR3 size: 16 residues. Between the trimmed V and J ends, which lost 2 bases and 0 bases, there was a span of 14 bases. CDR1 and CDR2 from the germline V gene are GTSNPN and SVGIG (reference sequence). CDR3 loop: CAWSLTRTSSGNTIYF. As DNA, the CDR3 is TGTGCCTGGAGTCTCACCAGGACTAGCTCTGGAAACACCATATATTTT.

The rearrangement joins TRBV19 to TRBJ2-3, with 7 bases that match TRBD2. Germline CDR1 LNHDA, CDR2 SQIVND (reference sequence). This CDR3 has 15 residues. The junction had 3 bases not matched to a gene; V was cut back by 3 bases and J by 0 bases. Here the CDR3 DNA reads TGTGCCAGTAGTATCCGGGGGGACAGCACAGATACGCAGTATTTT. This sequence encodes CASSIRGDSTDTQYF.

Only a few counts were recorded for this clone. The chain carries TRBV7-9 and TRBJ1-2; D is uncertain. The CDR3 is 15 amino acids. Trimming shortened V by 6 bases and J by 8 bases, and 22 bases separated the two germline ends. CDR1 and CDR2 from the germline V gene are SEHNR and FQNEAQ (reference sequence). The CDR3 bases are TGTGCCAGCAGGAATTCTATGGATTCCACTAAGGGCTACACCTTC. Its translation is CASRNSMDSTKGYTF. The full variable domain, its missing parts supplied by reference TRBV7-9 and TRBJ1-2, is DTGVSQNPRHKITKRGQNVTFRCDPISEHNRLYWYRQTLGQGPEFLTYFQNEAQLEKSRLLSDRFSAERPKGSFSTLEIQRTEQGDSAMYLCASRNSMDSTKGYTFGSGTRLTVV.

This clone was observed a handful of times. The J gene is TRBJ2-7, the V gene TRBV27; TRBD2 might be the D (6 bases). This CDR3 is 16 amino acids long. The germline gives CDR1 MNHEY, CDR2 SMNVEV (reference sequence). V was trimmed by 0 bases and J by 3 bases, leaving 15 bases between them. The CDR3 DNA is TGTGCCAGCAGTTTATCCCCGGGGGTAGGGCGCTACGAGCAGTACTTC. Amino acid sequence: CASSLSPGVGRYEQYF.

The chain is built from TRBV5-1 and TRBJ1-1; D might be TRBD1 (5 bases). The V gene lost 3 bases and the J gene lost 7 bases, with 7 bases spanning the gap. This CDR3 has 11 residues. Germline V gene data show CDR1 as SGHRS and CDR2 as YFSETQ. The CDR3 DNA reads as TGCGCCAGCAGCTGGACATTTGAAGCTTTCTTT. Amino acids: CASSWTFEAFF. Based on the CDR3 plus reference TRBV5-1 and TRBJ1-1, the full variable domain is KAGVTQTPRYLIKTRGQQVTLSCSPISGHRSVSWYQQTPGQGLQFLFEYFSETQRNKGNFPGRFSGRQFSNSRSEMNVSTLELGDSALYLCASSWTFEAFFGQGTRLTVV.

A single count supports this clone. The genes are TRBV6-5 and TRBJ2-1, with 8 bases that match TRBD2. The CDR3 covers 14 residues. Per the germline V gene, CDR1 is MNHEY and CDR2 is SVGAGI. Germline trimming cut 7 bases from V and 3 bases from J; bases unmatched to any gene: 5. DNA for the CDR3: TGTGCCAGCATTTTAGCGGGAATCTACAATGAGCAGTTCTTC. Encoded protein: CASILAGIYNEQFF.

This clone was found a few times. The chain recombines TRBV28 with TRBJ2-7; TRBD1 agrees at 7 bases. Trimming removed 4 bases from V and 2 bases from J; junction bases left unmatched: 11. The CDR3 consists of 16 residues. The germline V gene has CDR1 MDHEN and CDR2 SYDVKM. The CDR3 DNA is TGTGCCAGCAGTTCACCAAGGACAGGTATCACCTACGAGCAGTACTTC. Protein product: CASSSPRTGITYEQYF.

This clone was observed once. The chain joins TRBV9 to TRBJ1-4, with D perhaps matching TRBD1 (6 bases). The V gene lost 3 bases and the J gene lost 8 bases, with 17 bases spanning the gap. The germline V gene has CDR1 SGDLS and CDR2 YYNGEE. This CDR3 has 15 amino acids. The CDR3 bases are TGTGCCAGCAGCGCCCTTTCAGGGGAGGGAGAAAAACTGTTTTTT. The encoded protein is CASSALSGEGEKLFF. Full variable domain (missing parts from reference TRBV9 and TRBJ1-4): DSGVTQTPKHLITATGQRVTLRCSPRSGDLSVYWYQQSLDQGLQFLIQYYNGEERAKGNILERFSAQQFPDLHSELNLSSLELGDSALYFCASSALSGEGEKLFFGSGTQLSVL.

CDR3 residues: CASSRRSSGRNTGELFF. The CDR3 coding sequence is TGTGCCAGCAGTCGAAGATCTTCGGGTCGAAACACCGGGGAGCTGTTTTTT. The V call is TRBV27, the J call TRBJ2-2; D not certain. The CDR3 length is 17 residues. Between the trimmed V and J ends, which lost 5 bases and 2 bases, there was a span of 18 bases. Germline-derived CDR1 and CDR2 are MNHEY and SMNVEV (reference sequence).

J is TRBJ2-7 and V is TRBV10-3, with D perhaps TRBD1 (6 bases). Germline lookup yields CDR1 ENHRY and CDR2 SYGVKD. The CDR3 is 15 residues long. The V end lost 3 bases, the J end lost 3 bases, and 15 bases lay between the germline ends. The chain's CDR3 is CAISDTAGVFYEQYF. CDR3 nucleotides: TGTGCCATCAGTGATACCGCAGGGGTTTTCTACGAGCAGTACTTC.

This rearrangement joins TRBV30 to TRBJ2-7; 7 bases align to TRBD1. The trim removed 4 bases at V and 3 bases at J, leaving 3 bases unmatched. In germline, CDR1 is GTSNPN, CDR2 SVGIG (reference sequence). The CDR3 has 12 residues. As DNA, the CDR3 is TGTGCCTGGAAAGCAGGGGGCTACGAGCAGTACTTC. It encodes CAWKAGGYEQYF.

In nucleotides, the CDR3 is TGTGCCAGCAGCGTTTCGATCCTATCCCCTGGGGCCAACGTCCTGACTTTC. This translates into CASSVSILSPGANVLTF. The chain uses TRBV9 and TRBJ2-6; unclear D gene. Germline V lookup: CDR1 SGDLS, CDR2 YYNGEE. This CDR3 contains 17 residues. Trimming took 2 bases from V and 2 from J, leaving 14 bases between them.

This clone was seen only once. This chain joins TRBV12-5 and TRBJ1-5; the D gene is possibly TRBD1 (5 bases). The CDR3 totals 13 residues. The germline V gene encodes CDR1 LGHNT and CDR2 FRNRAP. Trimming took off 6 bases at V and 7 bases at J, with 13 bases between the two ends. CDR3 coding DNA: TGTGCTAGTGGGACTGGGGGGTGGCAGCCCCAGCATTTT. Translation gives CASGTGGWQPQHF.

The chain recombines TRBV5-6 with TRBJ1-6; 7 bases are a match to TRBD1. The V segment lost 6 bases and the J segment 7 bases; nucleotides outside the gene matches: 10. This CDR3 region has 15 residues. In germline, CDR1 is SGHDT, CDR2 YYEEEE. CDR3 nucleotide sequence: TGTGCCAGCATCTTCCGACAGGGCGGCAATTCACCCCTCCACTTT. It specifies CASIFRQGGNSPLHF.

V is TRBV5-1 and J is TRBJ2-5, with 8 positions matching TRBD2. The CDR3 runs to 17 residues. The V gene end was trimmed by 0 bases and the J gene end by 4 bases; junction bases not matched to a gene: 11. Germline V gene data show CDR1 as SGHRS and CDR2 as YFSETQ. Written as DNA, the CDR3 is TGCGCCAGCAGCTTGGCCGGAACGGGAGGGCCGGGAGAGACCCAGTACTTC. Amino acids: CASSLAGTGGPGETQYF.

This rearrangement joins TRBV10-2 to TRBJ1-5; maybe TRBD1 (6 bases). The CDR3 covers 16 residues. The germline V and J ends were trimmed by 4 bases and 4 bases, with 17 bases remaining between them. Germline V CDR1 and CDR2: WSHSY, SAAADI. DNA of the CDR3: TGCGCCAGCAGTGGCCCCTCAGGGGTAGAAAATCAGCCCCAGCATTTT. Residues: CASSGPSGVENQPQHF.

This clone appeared a few times. This chain links TRBV6-5 with TRBJ1-1; perhaps TRBD1 as D (6 bases). The CDR3 is 15 amino acids. V was clipped by 2 bases and J by 0 bases, with 10 bases between them. Germline CDR1 is MNHEY and CDR2 is SVGAGI. DNA of the CDR3: TGTGCCAGCAGTTACCCGGACAGAGTGAACACTGAAGCTTTCTTT. Its protein is CASSYPDRVNTEAFF.

The rearrangement joins TRBV11-2 to TRBJ2-2; TRBD1 agrees at 7 bases. V dropped 4 bases and J dropped 2; count of bases not matched to a gene: 4. CDR1 SGHAT and CDR2 FQNNGV come from the germline V gene. There are 15 residues in the CDR3. The CDR3 sequence is CASSSQGINTGELFF. In DNA, the CDR3 is TGTGCCAGCAGCTCACAGGGGATAAACACCGGGGAGCTGTTTTTT.

The V call is TRBV10-3, the J call TRBJ2-1; D possibly corresponds to TRBD2 (5 bases). The V end was cut by 2 bases, the J end by 7 bases, with 21 bases between. This CDR3 has 17 residues. Looked up from germline, CDR1 is ENHRY and CDR2 is SYGVKD. CDR3 sequence (DNA): TGTGCCATCAGTGAGCCTAAAAGCGGAGCCCTATTGAATGAGCAGTTCTTC. It translates to CAISEPKSGALLNEQFF.

The chain employs TRBV7-9 and TRBJ1-5; D perhaps matches TRBD1 (5 bases). V lost 3 bases to trimming and J lost 4 bases, with 10 bases between them. This CDR3 has 14 amino acids. Germline V gene data show CDR1 as SEHNR and CDR2 as FQNEAQ (reference sequence). CDR3 nucleotides: TGTGCCAGCAGCTTCGGGACTCTTAATCAGCCCCAGCATTTT. The encoded protein is CASSFGTLNQPQHF.

The chain uses TRBV7-2 and TRBJ1-6; tentative D call: TRBD1 (6 bases). The CDR3 runs 13 residues. Trimming took off 3 bases at V and 16 bases at J, with 16 bases between the two ends. CDR1 SGHTA and CDR2 FQGNSA come from the germline V gene. CDR3 DNA: TGTGCCAGCAGCTTCAGTCAGGGGTCGCCTCTCCACTTT. Translated, it gives CASSFSQGSPLHF.

The chain couples TRBV7-8 to TRBJ2-3; no firm D call. The ends were cut back, 5 bases at V and 4 bases at J, with 22 bases in the middle. The CDR3 extends over 17 amino acids. Germline loops: CDR1 SGHVS, CDR2 FQNEAQ. The CDR3 DNA follows: TGTGCCAGCAGCCCCGAGGCCCGACCGCGGATGTCAGATACGCAGTATTTT. It specifies CASSPEARPRMSDTQYF.

The chain combines TRBV20-1 with TRBJ1-1; TRBD1 agrees at 7 bases. V was clipped by 3 bases and J by 5 bases; unmatched bases: 6. CDR1 is DFQATT and CDR2 is SNEGSKA in the germline V gene (reference sequence). CDR3 length: 13 residues. CDR3: CSASRDRLTEAFF. DNA of the CDR3: TGCAGTGCTAGTAGGGACAGATTAACTGAAGCTTTCTTT.